This T cell receptor (beta chain) derives from a study of shared clonotypes between healthy human individuals. Genomic DNA per cell subset filled all wells of several immunoSEQ plates. Using immunoSEQ multiplex PCR, the repertoire was profiled, and TCRdb retains in-frame clones only, with some absent. The data contain 2 million or so clones, roughly 94% of them singletons. For this clone: Its antigen is not known.

Study-wide points: Rarefaction showed sorted-subset sequencing was incomplete despite large depth. Tissue TCR repertoires likely differ from these blood-only repertoires. Naive subsets typically showed greater estimated richness than memory subsets.

CD45RO-negative CD8 cells positively selected for CCR7 made up the naive population, which excluded terminally differentiated effector memory CD45RA+ cells. Sequenced material: naive CD8+ T cells sorted from blood. This clonotype was obtained from a man aged 18 to 35 in good health.

The CDR3 DNA is TGTGCCAGCAGTGAAGAGTTCACAGAAAACTATGGCTACACCTTC. Translating it yields CASSEEFTENYGYTF. This chain links TRBV6-1 with TRBJ1-2; D is ambiguous. Germline CDR1 reads MNHNS; CDR2 reads SASEGT. The length of the CDR3 is 15 residues. V was trimmed by 1 base and J by 2 bases, leaving 11 bases between them.